The present TCR beta chain was sequenced within a study of shared clonotypes between healthy human individuals. Concerning this clone itself: Distinct nucleotide sequences in the sample also encode this CDR3.

Germline loops: CDR1 MDHEN, CDR2 SYDVKM. Losses at the gene ends were 5 bases for V and 4 bases for J; bases not matched to a gene: 5. This CDR3 contains 14 residues. Nashville, Tennessee was home to all donors, who were Caucasian adults. TCRdb's copy holds only in-frame clones and misses some; the assay was immunoSEQ multiplex PCR. The top ten hold 0.06% of the sample, which has approximately 530,000 clones, 90% to 97% seen once. The rearrangement uses TRBV28 and TRBJ2-7, with TRBD1 identical over 10 bases. The source material was naive CD4+ T cells sorted from blood. The sample's subset: CD45RA+ positively selected. The TCR comes from a woman in her thirties in good health. The CDR3 DNA follows: TGTGCCAGCAGTGCCGGGACAGGGGTTTACGAGCAGTACTTC. Its translation: CASSAGTGVYEQYF. The full variable domain, rest sourced from reference TRBV28 and TRBJ2-7, is DVKVTQSSRYLVKRTGEKVFLECVQDMDHENMFWYRQDPGLGLRLIYFSYDVKMKEKGDIPEGYSVSREKKERFSLILESASTNQTSMYLCASSAGTGVYEQYFGPGTRLTVT.